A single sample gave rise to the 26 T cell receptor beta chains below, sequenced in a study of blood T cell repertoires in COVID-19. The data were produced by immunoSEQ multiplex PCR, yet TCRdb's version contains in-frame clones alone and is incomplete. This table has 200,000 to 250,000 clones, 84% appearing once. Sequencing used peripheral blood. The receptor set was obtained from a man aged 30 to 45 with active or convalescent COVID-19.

For the CDR3, the DNA is TGTGCCAGCAGCCAAGAGTGGGAGGGCTCCTACAATGAGCAGTTCTTC. This codes for CASSQEWEGSYNEQFF. The chain recombines TRBV4-2 with TRBJ2-1; TRBD2 matches at 7 bases. CDR3 length: 16 residues. J lost 0 bases, V lost 0 bases, and 2 bases had no gene match. Germline-derived CDR1 and CDR2 are LGHNA and YNFKEQ.

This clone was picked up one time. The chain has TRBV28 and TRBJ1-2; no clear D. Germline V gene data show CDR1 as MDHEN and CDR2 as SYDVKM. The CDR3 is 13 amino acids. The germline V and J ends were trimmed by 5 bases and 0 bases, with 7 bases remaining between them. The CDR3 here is CASSQTANYGYTF. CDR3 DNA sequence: TGTGCCAGCAGTCAGACTGCTAACTATGGCTACACCTTC.

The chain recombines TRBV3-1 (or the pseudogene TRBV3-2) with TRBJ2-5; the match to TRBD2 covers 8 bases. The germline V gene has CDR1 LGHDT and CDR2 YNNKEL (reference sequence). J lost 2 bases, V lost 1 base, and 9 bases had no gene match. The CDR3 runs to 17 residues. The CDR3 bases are TGTGCCAGCAGCCAAGGCCAGCGGGGGTGGTCACAAGAGACCCAGTACTTC. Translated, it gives CASSQGQRGWSQETQYF.

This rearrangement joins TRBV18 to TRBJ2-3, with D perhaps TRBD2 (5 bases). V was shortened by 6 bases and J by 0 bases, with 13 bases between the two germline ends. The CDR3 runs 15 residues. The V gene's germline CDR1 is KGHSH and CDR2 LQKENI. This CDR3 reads CASSLERTSTDTQYF. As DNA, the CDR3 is TGTGCCAGCTCCCTAGAGCGGACTAGCACAGATACGCAGTATTTT.

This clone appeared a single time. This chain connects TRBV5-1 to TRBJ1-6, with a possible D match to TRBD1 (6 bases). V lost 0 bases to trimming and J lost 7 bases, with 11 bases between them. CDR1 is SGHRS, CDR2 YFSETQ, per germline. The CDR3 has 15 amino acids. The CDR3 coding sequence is TGCGCCAGCAGCTTGGAACAGGGCACAAATTCACCCCTCCACTTT. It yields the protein CASSLEQGTNSPLHF.

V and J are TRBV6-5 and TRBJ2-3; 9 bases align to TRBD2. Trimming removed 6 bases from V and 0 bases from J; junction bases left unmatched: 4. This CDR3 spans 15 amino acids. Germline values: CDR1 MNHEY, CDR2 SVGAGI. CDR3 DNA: TGTGCCAGCAGGACAACTAGCGGGAGCACAGATACGCAGTATTTT. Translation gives CASRTTSGSTDTQYF.

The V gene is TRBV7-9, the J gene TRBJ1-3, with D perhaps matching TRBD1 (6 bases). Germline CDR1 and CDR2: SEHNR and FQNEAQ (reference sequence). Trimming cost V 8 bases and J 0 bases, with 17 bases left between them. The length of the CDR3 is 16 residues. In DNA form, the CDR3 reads TGTGCCAGCGGAGGCGGGGGGCTTAGCTCTGGAAACACCATATATTTT. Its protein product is CASGGGGLSSGNTIYF. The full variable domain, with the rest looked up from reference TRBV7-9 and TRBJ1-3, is DTGVSQNPRHKITKRGQNVTFRCDPISEHNRLYWYRQTLGQGPEFLTYFQNEAQLEKSRLLSDRFSAERPKGSFSTLEIQRTEQGDSAMYLCASGGGGLSSGNTIYFGEGSWLTVV.

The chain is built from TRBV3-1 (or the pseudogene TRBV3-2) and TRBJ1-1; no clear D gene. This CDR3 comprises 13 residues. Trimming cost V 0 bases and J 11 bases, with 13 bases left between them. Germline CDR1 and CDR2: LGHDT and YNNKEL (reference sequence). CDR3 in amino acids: CASSQDRHYEAFF. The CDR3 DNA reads TGTGCCAGCAGCCAAGATAGGCACTATGAGGCTTTCTTT.

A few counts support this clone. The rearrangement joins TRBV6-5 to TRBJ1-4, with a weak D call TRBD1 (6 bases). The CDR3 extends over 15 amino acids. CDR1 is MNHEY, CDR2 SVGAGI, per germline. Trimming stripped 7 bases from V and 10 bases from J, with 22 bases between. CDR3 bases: TGTGCCAGCACCCTCAGGGGAGACGGTGCGGGAAAACTGTTTTTT. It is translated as CASTLRGDGAGKLFF.

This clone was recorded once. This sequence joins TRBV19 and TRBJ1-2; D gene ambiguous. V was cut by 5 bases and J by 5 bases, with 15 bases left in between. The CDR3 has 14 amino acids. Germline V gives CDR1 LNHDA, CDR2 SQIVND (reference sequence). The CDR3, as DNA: TGTGCCAGTAGTCCCGCGCTTACCGCGTATGGCTACACCTTC. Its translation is CASSPALTAYGYTF.

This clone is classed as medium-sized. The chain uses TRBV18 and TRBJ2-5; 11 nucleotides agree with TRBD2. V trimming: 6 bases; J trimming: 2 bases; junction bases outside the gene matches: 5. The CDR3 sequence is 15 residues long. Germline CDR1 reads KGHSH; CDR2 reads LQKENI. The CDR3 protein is CASSPGLADQETQYF. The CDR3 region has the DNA TGTGCCAGCTCGCCGGGACTAGCGGATCAAGAGACCCAGTACTTC.

The CDR3 sequence: CASSPDRGPYNEQFF. The CDR3 DNA is TGTGCCAGCAGCCCAGACAGGGGGCCCTACAATGAGCAGTTCTTC. The chain links TRBV5-4 to TRBJ2-1; 10 bases agree with TRBD1. Per the germline V gene, CDR1 is SGHNT and CDR2 is YYREEE (reference sequence). This CDR3 has 15 amino acids. The J segment lost 2 bases and the V segment lost 4 bases, leaving 3 bases of the junction unmatched.

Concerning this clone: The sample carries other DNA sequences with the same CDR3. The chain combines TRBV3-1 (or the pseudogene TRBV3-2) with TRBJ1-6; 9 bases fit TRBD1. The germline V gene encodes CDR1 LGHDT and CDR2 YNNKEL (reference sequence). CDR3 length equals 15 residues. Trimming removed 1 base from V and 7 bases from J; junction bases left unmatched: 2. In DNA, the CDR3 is TGTGCCAGCAGCCAAGCCGGACAGGGGAATTCACCCCTCCACTTT. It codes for CASSQAGQGNSPLHF.

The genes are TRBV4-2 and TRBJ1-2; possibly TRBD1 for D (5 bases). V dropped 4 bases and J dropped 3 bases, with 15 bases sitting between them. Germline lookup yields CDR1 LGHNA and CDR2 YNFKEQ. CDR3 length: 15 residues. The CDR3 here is CASSPGPAGDYGYTF. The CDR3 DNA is TGTGCCAGCAGCCCGGGACCGGCGGGGGACTATGGCTACACCTTC.

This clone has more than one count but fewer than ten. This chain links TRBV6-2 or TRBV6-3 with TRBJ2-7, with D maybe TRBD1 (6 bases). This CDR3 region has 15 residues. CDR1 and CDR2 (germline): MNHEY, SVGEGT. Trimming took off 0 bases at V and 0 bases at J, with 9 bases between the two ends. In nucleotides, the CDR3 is TGTGCCAGCAGTTACTCCAGGGGTTTCTCCTACGAGCAGTACTTC. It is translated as CASSYSRGFSYEQYF.

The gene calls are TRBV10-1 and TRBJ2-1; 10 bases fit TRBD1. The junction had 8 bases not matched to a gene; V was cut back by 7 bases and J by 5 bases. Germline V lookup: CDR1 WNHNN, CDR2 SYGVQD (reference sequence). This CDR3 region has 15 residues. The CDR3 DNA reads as TGCGCCAGCACTCTGGACAGGGGGTACCACAATGAGCAGTTCTTC. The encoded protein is CASTLDRGYHNEQFF.

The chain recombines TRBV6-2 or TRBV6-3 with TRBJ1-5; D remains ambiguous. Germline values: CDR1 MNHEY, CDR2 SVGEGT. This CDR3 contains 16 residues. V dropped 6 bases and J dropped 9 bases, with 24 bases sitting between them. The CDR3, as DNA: TGTGCCAGCAGCCCCCCCAGAGCGGCGACCGGTAGGCCCCAGCATTTT. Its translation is CASSPPRAATGRPQHF.

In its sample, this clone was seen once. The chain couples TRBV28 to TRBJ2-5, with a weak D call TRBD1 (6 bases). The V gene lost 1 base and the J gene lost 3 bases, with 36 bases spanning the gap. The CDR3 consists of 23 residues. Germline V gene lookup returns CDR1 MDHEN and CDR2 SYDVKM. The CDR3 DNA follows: TGTGCCAGCAGTTTATCTTCTATCGTCGTAAAACACACCGGGACATCGGAAAAAGAGACCCAGTACTTC. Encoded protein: CASSLSSIVVKHTGTSEKETQYF.

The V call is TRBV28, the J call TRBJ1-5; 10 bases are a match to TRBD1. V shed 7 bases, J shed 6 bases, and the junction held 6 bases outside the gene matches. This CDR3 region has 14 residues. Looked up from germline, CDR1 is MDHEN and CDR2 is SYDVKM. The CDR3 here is CASTYDRGPQPQHF. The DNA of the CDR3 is TGTGCCAGCACCTACGACAGGGGGCCTCAGCCCCAGCATTTT.

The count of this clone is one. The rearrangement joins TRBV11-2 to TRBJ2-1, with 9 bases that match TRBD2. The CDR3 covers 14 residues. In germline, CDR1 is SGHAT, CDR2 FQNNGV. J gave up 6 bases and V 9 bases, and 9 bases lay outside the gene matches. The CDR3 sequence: CASLAGASVNEQFF. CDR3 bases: TGTGCCAGTTTAGCGGGGGCTTCGGTCAATGAGCAGTTCTTC.

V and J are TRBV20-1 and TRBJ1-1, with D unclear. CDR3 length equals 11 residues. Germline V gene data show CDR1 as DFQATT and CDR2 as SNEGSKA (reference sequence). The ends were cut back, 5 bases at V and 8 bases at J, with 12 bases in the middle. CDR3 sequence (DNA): TGCAGTGCTCGTGGACTCGAAGAAGCTTTCTTT. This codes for CSARGLEEAFF.

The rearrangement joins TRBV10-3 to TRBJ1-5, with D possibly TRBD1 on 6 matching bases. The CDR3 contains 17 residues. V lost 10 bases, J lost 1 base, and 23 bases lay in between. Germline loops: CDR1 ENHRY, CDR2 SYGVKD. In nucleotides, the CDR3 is TGTGCCAAGCCGGTTTGGGGGCCGTGTAGGAGCAATCAGCCCCAGCATTTT. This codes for CAKPVWGPCRSNQPQHF.

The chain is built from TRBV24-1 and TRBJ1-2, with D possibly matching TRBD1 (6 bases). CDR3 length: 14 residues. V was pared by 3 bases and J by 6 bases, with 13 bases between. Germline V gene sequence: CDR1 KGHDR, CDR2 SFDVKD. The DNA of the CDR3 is TGTGCCACCAGTGATCTAACTCGGACAGATGGCTACACCTTC. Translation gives CATSDLTRTDGYTF.

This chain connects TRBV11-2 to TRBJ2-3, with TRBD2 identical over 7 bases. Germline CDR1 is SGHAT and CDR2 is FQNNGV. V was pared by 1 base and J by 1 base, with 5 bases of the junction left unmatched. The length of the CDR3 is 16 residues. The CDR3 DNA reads TGTGCCAGCAGCTTAGGGGCAGCGGGGCGCACAGATACGCAGTATTTT. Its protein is CASSLGAAGRTDTQYF.

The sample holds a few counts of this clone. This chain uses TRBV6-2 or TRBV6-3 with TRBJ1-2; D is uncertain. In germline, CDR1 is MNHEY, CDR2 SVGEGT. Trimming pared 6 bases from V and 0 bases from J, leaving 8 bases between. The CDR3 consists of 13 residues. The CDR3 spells CASSPRSNYGYTF. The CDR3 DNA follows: TGTGCCAGCAGCCCCAGGTCTAACTATGGCTACACCTTC.

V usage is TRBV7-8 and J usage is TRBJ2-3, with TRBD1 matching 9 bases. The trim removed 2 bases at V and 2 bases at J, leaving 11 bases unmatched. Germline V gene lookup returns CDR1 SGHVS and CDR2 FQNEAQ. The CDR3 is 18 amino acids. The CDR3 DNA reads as TGTGCCAGCAGCTTACCTCGGCGGGACAGGGAAAACACAGATACGCAGTATTTT. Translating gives CASSLPRRDRENTDTQYF.